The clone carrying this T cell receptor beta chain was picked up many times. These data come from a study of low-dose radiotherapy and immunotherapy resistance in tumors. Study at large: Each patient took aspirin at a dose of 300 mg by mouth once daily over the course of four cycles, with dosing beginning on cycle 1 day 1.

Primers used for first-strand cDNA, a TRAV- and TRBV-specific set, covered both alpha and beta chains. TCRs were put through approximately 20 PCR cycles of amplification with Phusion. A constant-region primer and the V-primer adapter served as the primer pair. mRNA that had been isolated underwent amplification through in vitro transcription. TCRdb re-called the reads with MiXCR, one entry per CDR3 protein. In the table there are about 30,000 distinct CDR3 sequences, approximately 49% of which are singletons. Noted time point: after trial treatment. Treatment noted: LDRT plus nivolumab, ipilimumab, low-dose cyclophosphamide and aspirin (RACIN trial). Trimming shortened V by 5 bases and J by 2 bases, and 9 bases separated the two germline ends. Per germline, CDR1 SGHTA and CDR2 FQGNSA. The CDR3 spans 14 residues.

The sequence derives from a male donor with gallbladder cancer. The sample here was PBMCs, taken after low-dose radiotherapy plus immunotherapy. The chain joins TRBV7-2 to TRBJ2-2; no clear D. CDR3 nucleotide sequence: TGTGCCAGCAGCCTAGAGATCAACACCGGGGAGCTGTTTTTT. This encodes CASSLEINTGELFF.